The 27 T cell receptor beta chains reported below all come from one sample, sequenced in a study of cytomegalovirus exposure and HLA in healthy donors. This PCR relied on a set of 60 Vbeta primers and 13 Jbeta primers. Using immunoSEQ multiplex PCR, the repertoire was profiled, and TCRdb retains in-frame clones only, with some absent. This sample has tens of thousands of clones, with around 80% found just once. Sample: PBMCs. These receptor sequences come from a man aged 25-45 years in good health and CMV-seropositive.

This chain joins TRBV30 and TRBJ2-7, with 7 bases identical to TRBD1. This CDR3 is built from 14 residues. V shed 8 bases and J 2 bases; nucleotides not matched to a gene: 12. Looked up from germline, CDR1 is GTSNPN and CDR2 is SVGIG (reference sequence). The CDR3 DNA reads as TGTGCCACGTCCCGGGACAGTCTTGCCTACGAGCAGTACTTC. This codes for CATSRDSLAYEQYF.

This clone appeared a single time. The CDR3 region is CASSLNKGMGHNEQFF. Written as DNA, the CDR3 is TGCGCCAGCAGCTTGAATAAGGGGATGGGGCACAATGAGCAGTTCTTC. The chain recombines TRBV5-1 with TRBJ2-1; the D gene is possibly TRBD1 (5 bases). V lost 1 base to trimming and J lost 5 bases, with 16 bases between them. The CDR3 consists of 16 residues. Germline lookup yields CDR1 SGHRS and CDR2 YFSETQ.

The rearrangement joins TRBV6-5 to TRBJ1-4; weak D call: TRBD1 (5 bases). The CDR3 is made up of 12 amino acids. Per the germline V gene, CDR1 is MNHEY and CDR2 is SVGAGI. V lost 2 bases to trimming and J lost 8 bases, with 6 bases between them. The CDR3 DNA follows: TGTGCCAGCAGTTACAAGGGGGAAAAACTGTTTTTT. Translating it yields CASSYKGEKLFF.

This chain links TRBV5-1 with TRBJ2-5; no reliable D call. The end of the DNA is better explained by TRBJ2-7, so the J call may be wrong. The germline CDR1 and CDR2 sequences are SGHRS and YFSETQ. The length of the CDR3 is 13 residues. This CDR3 reads CASSLATSYEQYF. The DNA for the CDR3 is TGCGCCAGCAGCTTGGCCACGAGTTACGAGCAGTACTTC.

This sequence joins TRBV5-6 and TRBJ1-1; D possibly corresponds to TRBD1 (6 bases). V was clipped by 2 bases and J by 4 bases, with 15 bases between them. This CDR3 contains 15 residues. Per the germline V gene, CDR1 is SGHDT and CDR2 is YYEEEE. CDR3 DNA sequence: TGTGCCAGCAGCTTTAACAGGGCAAGAGGCACTGAAGCTTTCTTT. Translation: CASSFNRARGTEAFF.

The chain employs TRBV5-4 and TRBJ2-5, with D tentatively TRBD2 (5 bases). The V end lost 4 bases, the J end lost 5 bases, and 12 bases lay between the germline ends. Looked up from germline, CDR1 is SGHNT and CDR2 is YYREEE (reference sequence). The CDR3 extends over 13 amino acids. CDR3 sequence: CASSREGKETQYF. DNA for the CDR3: TGTGCCAGCAGCCGAGAGGGCAAGGAGACCCAGTACTTC.

CDR3 sequence reads: CASSAEGLNTEAFF. The CDR3 coding sequence is TGTGCCAGCAGCGCGGAGGGTCTGAACACTGAAGCTTTCTTT. V gene TRBV5-8 combines with J gene TRBJ1-1; the D is unclear. CDR3 size: 14 residues. The V gene's germline CDR1 is SGHTS and CDR2 YDEGEE. The ends were cut back, 4 bases at V and 0 bases at J, with 10 bases in the middle.

The V gene is TRBV9, the J gene TRBJ1-1; D is possibly TRBD1 (6 bases). V lost 3 bases, J lost 1 base, and 19 bases lay in between. The CDR3 length is 17 residues. The germline gives CDR1 SGDLS, CDR2 YYNGEE. The CDR3 bases are TGTGCCAGCAGCGCGAGACCGGGACACCTGGGGAACACTGAAGCTTTCTTT. Translating it yields CASSARPGHLGNTEAFF.

V gene TRBV2 combines with J gene TRBJ2-7; no firm D call. V was trimmed by 2 bases and J by 3 bases, leaving 2 bases between them. Germline CDR1 SNHLY, CDR2 FYNNEI. The CDR3 runs to 11 residues. The CDR3 loop reads CASSENYEQYV. The CDR3 DNA reads TGTGCCAGCAGTGAAAACTACGAGCAGTACGTC.

This clone was detected only a few times. This chain uses TRBV7-8 with TRBJ2-7; D unresolved. Germline CDR1 is SGHVS and CDR2 is FQNEAQ. V lost 0 bases and J lost 2, with 8 bases in between. The CDR3 length is 14 residues. CDR3: CASSLARLAYEQYF. The CDR3 DNA is TGTGCCAGCAGCTTAGCCCGGTTGGCCTACGAGCAGTACTTC.

The table lists this clone with a few counts. V and J are TRBV5-4 and TRBJ1-2, with a possible D match to TRBD1 (6 bases). The V end was cut by 4 bases, the J end by 3 bases, with 16 bases between. Germline CDR1 SGHNT, CDR2 YYREEE (reference sequence). This CDR3 contains 15 residues. CDR3 coding DNA: TGTGCCAGCAGCCAAGATCTTGGACAGTACTATGGCTACACCTTC. Its translation: CASSQDLGQYYGYTF.

This clone was seen only once. The chain is built from TRBV7-9 and TRBJ1-2; tentatively, D is TRBD1 (5 bases). The CDR3 spans 16 residues. Per the germline V gene, CDR1 is SEHNR and CDR2 is FQNEAQ (reference sequence). CDR3 region: CAAAGQLQPVNYGYTF. The CDR3, as DNA: TGTGCGGCGGCGGGGCAGCTCCAACCGGTGAACTATGGCTACACCTTC.

Only one count was recorded for this clone. J is TRBJ2-2 and V is TRBV27; TRBD2 matches 8 bases. This CDR3 has 17 amino acids. The germline V gene encodes CDR1 MNHEY and CDR2 SMNVEV (reference sequence). J gave up 3 bases and V 5 bases, and 11 bases lay outside the gene matches. CDR3 region: CASSPRAGGHHTGELFF. For the CDR3, the DNA is TGTGCCAGCAGTCCTCGGGCGGGAGGACACCACACCGGGGAGCTGTTTTTT.

The chain employs TRBV18 and TRBJ2-2; TRBD2 aligns across 7 bases. V lost 6 bases and J lost 4; bases outside the gene matches: 11. The length of the CDR3 is 16 residues. Germline V CDR1 and CDR2: KGHSH, LQKENI. The CDR3 sequence: CASSPSVPGGTGELFF. Here the CDR3 DNA reads TGTGCCAGCTCCCCCTCGGTCCCGGGGGGCACCGGGGAGCTGTTTTTT.

The genes are TRBV27 and TRBJ2-7; TRBD2 matches 7 bases. Germline CDR1 and CDR2: MNHEY and SMNVEV (reference sequence). This CDR3 is built from 15 residues. The V and J ends lost 5 bases and 6 bases, in that order; junction bases with no gene match: 13. This CDR3 reads CASSPWAGRVSEQYF. CDR3 nucleotide sequence: TGTGCCAGCAGTCCCTGGGCAGGGAGGGTAAGCGAGCAGTACTTC.

The chain recombines TRBV27 with TRBJ1-1; maybe TRBD1 (5 bases). This CDR3 comprises 13 residues. V was cut by 3 bases and J by 4 bases, with 9 bases left in between. Germline V gives CDR1 MNHEY, CDR2 SMNVEV (reference sequence). The CDR3 loop reads CASSFGRVTEAFF. DNA for the CDR3: TGTGCCAGCAGTTTCGGCAGGGTCACTGAAGCTTTCTTT.

This chain links TRBV5-4 with TRBJ2-1; 7 nucleotides match TRBD1. The V segment lost 5 bases and the J segment 11 bases; nucleotides outside the gene matches: 10. Germline assignment: CDR1 SGHNT and CDR2 YYREEE (reference sequence). This CDR3 region has 13 residues. The CDR3 nucleotides are TGTGCCAGCAGGGTAACAGGGGAGAAGAAGCAGTTCTTC. Its translation: CASRVTGEKKQFF.

The chain recombines TRBV14 with TRBJ2-5; 8 bases map to TRBD1. The germline V gene encodes CDR1 SGHDN and CDR2 FVKESK. With V trimmed by 1 base and J by 5 bases, 12 bases remained unmatched. CDR3 length: 17 amino acids. The CDR3 is CASSQAFLPGGVETQYF. The CDR3 region has the DNA TGTGCCAGCAGCCAAGCTTTCTTACCAGGGGGCGTGGAGACCCAGTACTTC. The full variable domain, in which reference TRBV14 and TRBJ2-5 provide the parts outside the CDR3, is EAGVTQFPSHSVIEKGQTVTLRCDPISGHDNLYWYRRVMGKEIKFLLHFVKESKQDESGMPNNRFLAERTGGTYSTLKVQPAELEDSGVYFCASSQAFLPGGVETQYFGPGTRLLVL.

Only a few counts were recorded for this clone. The CDR3 DNA follows: TGTGCCAGCAGCTTGGGGCCGATGGACACTGAAGCTTTCTTT. It is translated as CASSLGPMDTEAFF. This chain uses TRBV5-6 with TRBJ1-1; the D is unclear. The germline CDR1 and CDR2 sequences are SGHDT and YYEEEE. There are 14 residues in the CDR3. The V end was cut by 0 bases, the J end by 3 bases, with 9 bases between. The variable domain in full, completed from reference TRBV5-6 and TRBJ1-1, reads DAGVTQSPTHLIKTRGQQVTLRCSPKSGHDTVSWYQQALGQGPQFIFQYYEEEERQRGNFPDRFSGHQFPNYSSELNVNALLLGDSALYLCASSLGPMDTEAFFGQGTRLTVV.

V gene TRBV2 combines with J gene TRBJ2-5, with D possibly being TRBD2 (6 bases). The CDR3 consists of 14 residues. V gave up 6 bases and J gave up 3 bases, with 14 bases separating them. Germline V gene sequence: CDR1 SNHLY, CDR2 FYNNEI. For the CDR3, the DNA is TGTGCCAGCAGCCTCCTTAGCGGAAAAGAGACCCAGTACTTC. It is translated as CASSLLSGKETQYF.

This clone appeared a single time. The J gene is TRBJ2-7, the V gene TRBV6-6; TRBD1 might be the D (6 bases). V was clipped by 1 base and J by 7 bases, with 8 bases between them. The germline V gene encodes CDR1 MNHNY and CDR2 SVGAGI (reference sequence). The CDR3 runs to 12 residues. This CDR3 is CASSYYQGEQYV. CDR3 DNA sequence: TGTGCCAGCAGTTACTACCAGGGGGAGCAGTACGTC.

The V gene is TRBV2, the J gene TRBJ2-7; 7 nucleotides line up with TRBD1. CDR1 and CDR2 (germline): SNHLY, FYNNEI. Trimming cost V 7 bases and J 3 bases; bases outside gene matches: 3. The CDR3 covers 12 residues. The CDR3 sequence is CASTRQGYEQYV. The CDR3 nucleotides are TGTGCCAGCACCCGACAGGGCTACGAGCAGTACGTC.

The V call is TRBV2, the J call TRBJ2-7, with D perhaps TRBD1 (5 bases). The CDR3 is made up of 12 amino acids. Trimming pared 8 bases from V and 2 bases from J, leaving 10 bases between. CDR1 and CDR2 from the germline V gene are SNHLY and FYNNEI. In DNA, the CDR3 is TGTGCCAGCGGACATCTCCCCTACGAGCAGTACGTC. This sequence encodes CASGHLPYEQYV.

This chain connects TRBV7-2 to TRBJ2-3; 7 bases are shared with TRBD2. From germline, CDR1 is SGHTA and CDR2 FQGNSA. The CDR3 consists of 13 residues. With 7 bases clipped from V and 8 bases from J, the junction kept 9 bases outside the gene matches. The CDR3 protein is CASTSGGAGTQYF. CDR3 nucleotide sequence: TGTGCCAGCACCTCGGGGGGAGCGGGTACGCAGTATTTT.

The table lists this clone with a count of one. V usage is TRBV9 and J usage is TRBJ2-5; D possibly corresponds to TRBD2 (7 bases). V dropped 4 bases and J dropped 5 bases, with 15 bases sitting between them. The CDR3 covers 14 residues. Germline V lookup: CDR1 SGDLS, CDR2 YYNGEE. This CDR3 is CASSPRGGPETQYF. The CDR3 region has the DNA TGTGCCAGCAGCCCGAGGGGGGGGCCGGAGACCCAGTACTTC.

This clone appeared once. The chain employs TRBV4-1 and TRBJ2-1, with TRBD2 identical over 7 bases. CDR1 MGHRA and CDR2 YSYEKL come from the germline V gene. The CDR3 contains 15 residues. J gave up 2 bases and V 2 bases, and 3 bases lay outside the gene matches. The CDR3 DNA follows: TGCGCCAGCAGCCAATCAGGACTAGCCTACAATGAGCAGTTCTTC. This codes for CASSQSGLAYNEQFF.

The rearrangement links TRBV19 to TRBJ1-1, with D possibly matching TRBD1 (5 bases). Germline CDR1 reads LNHDA; CDR2 reads SQIVND (reference sequence). This CDR3 has 14 residues. The V end lost 8 bases, the J end lost 1 base, and 14 bases lay between the germline ends. CDR3 sequence reads: CASGYDSANTEAFF. CDR3 nucleotides: TGTGCCAGTGGTTATGACAGTGCGAACACTGAAGCTTTCTTT.